Listed below are T cell receptor beta chains from one sample, sequenced in a study of identifying expanded T cells in peripheral blood. TCRdb's table, derived via immunoSEQ multiplex PCR, lists solely in-frame clones and lacks some. Found here are 100,000 to 150,000 clones, about four fifths of them singletons; the top ten hold 2.5% to 4%. Input material: blood. The receptors derive from a person aged 18 to 69 in good health. CDR3s include the opening cysteine and the closing phenylalanine or tryptophan. D genes are given only for firm matches. Clone sizes are given selectively: once, few, many, or a class where the clone is expanded.

NA	TRBJ2-7	TRBV29-1	NA	TGCAGCGGCCGGGACTCCTACGAGCAGTACTTC	CSGRDSYEQYF
NA	TRBJ1-5	TRBV15	NA	TGTGCCACCAGCAGAGGGCAGGGGAATCAGCCCCAGCATTTT	CATSRGQGNQPQHF
NA	TRBJ2-3	TRBV9	NA	TGTGCCAGCAGCGAGGAGAGGGGTATCGGCACAGATACGCAGTATTTT	CASSEERGIGTDTQYF
NA	TRBJ1-5	TRBV2	NA	TGTGCCAGCAGTGACCTTTCCTCCAGGGACGTAGGCAATCAGCCCCAGCATTTT	CASSDLSSRDVGNQPQHF
NA	TRBJ2-3	TRBV2	NA	TGTGCCAGCAGTGGCCCCGTAGCCAGGACTAGCACAGATACGCAGTATTTT	CASSGPVARTSTDTQYF
TRBD1	TRBJ1-2	TRBV5-5	few	TGTGCCAGCAGCCAATGGACAGGGAATGGCTACACCTTC	CASSQWTGNGYTF
NA	TRBJ2-7	TRBV6-5	NA	TGTGCCAGCAGCCCCCACCGGGGGAGCTCCTACGAGCAGTACTTC	CASSPHRGSSYEQYF
TRBD1	TRBJ1-1	TRBV6-6	NA	TGTGCCAGCAGTCTACAGGGGGGGAAAGCTTTCTTT	CASSLQGGKAFF
NA	TRBJ1-1	TRBV15	NA	TGTGCCACCAGCAGAGATATGGGGACATCCAACACTGAAGCTTTCTTT	CATSRDMGTSNTEAFF
TRBD1	TRBJ1-2	TRBV6-5	NA	TGTGCCAGCAGTTCCCGGGACAGGGGCCGGTATGGCTACACCTTC	CASSSRDRGRYGYTF
NA	TRBJ1-4	TRBV13	NA	TGTGCCAGCAGCTTACAAAGGGGGGCGGTCGGAGGAAAACTGTTTTTT	CASSLQRGAVGGKLFF
NA	TRBJ2-7	TRBV7-2	NA	TGTGCCAGCAGCTTAGGATTGGGGGCCTACGAGCAGTACTTC	CASSLGLGAYEQYF
TRBD1	TRBJ1-6	TRBV7-2	NA	TGTGCCAGCAGCTTAGCTTCGGGACAGGGGAGGGCCTATAATTCACCCCTCCACTTT	CASSLASGQGRAYNSPLHF
NA	TRBJ2-7	TRBV6-5	NA	TGTGCCAGCAGTTACCAGGGCCAAAGGAACGAGCAGTACTTC	CASSYQGQRNEQYF
NA	TRBJ2-6	TRBV7-6	few	TGTGCCAGCAGCTTGAACAGTCTAATCTCTGGGGCCAACGTCCTGACTTTC	CASSLNSLISGANVLTF
NA	TRBJ2-4	TRBV11-3	NA	TGTGCCAGCAGCCGGACAGCGCAGACGTCCCCGTACTTC	CASSRTAQTSPYF
NA	TRBJ1-5	TRBV30	NA	TGTGCCTGGAGTAAGGGTAGCAATCAGCCCCAGCATTTT	CAWSKGSNQPQHF
TRBD1	TRBJ2-7	TRBV5-4	NA	TGCGCCAGCAGCCACTCCGGGACAGGAGAATACGAGCAGTACTTC	CASSHSGTGEYEQYF
TRBD1	TRBJ1-6	TRBV7-2	NA	TGTGCCAGCAGCTTAGGTTCATCCACAGGGGGATCACCCCTCCACTTT	CASSLGSSTGGSPLHF
NA	TRBJ1-3	TRBV25-1	NA	TGTGCCAGCAGTGGGGTTTACAGGGAGACTGGAAACACCATATATTTT	CASSGVYRETGNTIYF
NA	TRBJ1-1	TRBV6-1	NA	TGTGCCAGCTTTAAACAGGAGAACACTGAAGCTTTCTTT	CASFKQENTEAFF
NA	TRBJ1-5	TRBV5-5	NA	TGTGCCAGCAGCTTGCTCTCGGGGGTCAGCAATCAGCCCCAGCATTTT	CASSLLSGVSNQPQHF
NA	TRBJ1-2	TRBV5-4	NA	TGTGCCAGCAGCTTCCAGGACGGCGGCTACACCTTC	CASSFQDGGYTF
TRBD1	TRBJ1-2	TRBV30	NA	TGTGCCTCCTACGACAGGGCTGGTGGCTACACCTTC	CASYDRAGGYTF
NA	TRBJ1-1	TRBV5-6	once	TGTGCCAGCAGCTCCCCTGTGGGGGTTGGCGCTTTCTTT	CASSSPVGVGAFF
NA	TRBJ1-2	TRBV7-2	once	TGTGCCAGCAGCTCAACGGACAGCTATGGCTACACCTTC	CASSSTDSYGYTF
NA	TRBJ2-7	TRBV18	NA	TGTGCCAGCTCACAAGGGGGGAGCTCCTACGAGCAGTACTTC	CASSQGGSSYEQYF
NA	TRBJ2-7	TRBV2	NA	TGTGCCAGCAGTGACCCCGGGACGGATTCCTACGAGCAGTACTTC	CASSDPGTDSYEQYF
TRBD1	TRBJ1-1	TRBV6-1	NA	TGTGCCAGCCGTAGGGACAGGACTGAAGCTTTCTTT	CASRRDRTEAFF
NA	TRBJ1-2	TRBV6-5	few	TGTGCCAGCAGTTGGCGGGGCACTTATGGCTACACCTTC	CASSWRGTYGYTF
TRBD1	TRBJ1-3	TRBV6-5	NA	TGTGCCAGCAGTCGAGACAGGGGGCCTGGAAACACCATATATTTT	CASSRDRGPGNTIYF
NA	TRBJ2-5	TRBV7-9	NA	TGTGCCAGCAGCTTGTCAGAATGGGGAAAAGAGACCCAGTACTTC	CASSLSEWGKETQYF
NA	TRBJ1-2	TRBV6-5	NA	TGTGCCAGCAGTTACTCCGGGACGACCTGGAACTATGGCTACACCTTC	CASSYSGTTWNYGYTF
NA	TRBJ2-7	TRBV30	once	TGTGCCTGGAGTGTATTCGGGCCAACTTACGAGCAGTACTTC	CAWSVFGPTYEQYF
TRBD1	TRBJ1-1	TRBV7-9	once	TGTGCCAGCAGCTGGGGACAGATGAACACTGAAGCTTTCTTT	CASSWGQMNTEAFF
NA	TRBJ1-5	TRBV7-2	NA	TGTGCCAGCAGCTTACAGGGCAGTCAGCCCCAGCATTTT	CASSLQGSQPQHF
TRBD1	TRBJ2-3	TRBV18	NA	TGTGCCAGCTCACCCGCCCAACGGACAGGCCGTAGAGATACGCAGTATTTT	CASSPAQRTGRRDTQYF
NA	TRBJ2-1	TRBV30	NA	TGTGCCTGGAGTGGCGGCGTCCTGGTCGAGCAGTTCTTC	CAWSGGVLVEQFF
NA	TRBJ2-5	TRBV29-1	NA	TGCAGCGTTGAATCGGGGGAGACCCAGTACTTC	CSVESGETQYF
NA	TRBJ2-1	TRBV11-2	NA	TGTGCCAGCAGCTCCTGGGACAAGGATGAGCAGTTCTTC	CASSSWDKDEQFF
NA	TRBJ2-4	TRBV10-2	NA	TGCGCCAGCAGTGAGTCGGGAGGAAACATTCAGTACTTC	CASSESGGNIQYF
NA	TRBJ2-6	TRBV27	NA	TGTGCCAGCAGTTTATTACAGGGTTCCGGGGCCAACGTCCTGACTTTC	CASSLLQGSGANVLTF
NA	TRBJ1-6	TRBV5-1	NA	TGCGCCAGCAGCTCCGGGGACGGCTACTCCTATAATTCACCCCTCCACTTT	CASSSGDGYSYNSPLHF
NA	TRBJ2-3	TRBV10-1	NA	TGCGCCAGCAGTGAGAATACGCAGTATTTT	CASSENTQYF
NA	TRBJ2-2	TRBV6-4	NA	TGTGCCAGCAGTCCCCTGAGGCAGACGAACACCGGGGAGCTGTTTTTT	CASSPLRQTNTGELFF